Following are 32 T cell receptor beta chains from one sample sequenced in a study of siplizumab effects on memory and regulatory T cells. Measured with immunoSEQ multiplex PCR; TCRdb has only the in-frame clones, and not every one. The profile shows fewer than 120,000 clones, 80% to 95% of them singletons. Sequenced sample: CD4+ T cells sorted from blood. The receptors come from a human donor in good health.

This chain joins TRBV6-5 and TRBJ1-5; possibly TRBD1 for D (5 bases). The germline V gene has CDR1 MNHEY and CDR2 SVGAGI. V lost 8 bases to trimming and J lost 0 bases, with 14 bases between them. This CDR3 spans 15 amino acids. CDR3 amino acids: CASQFGGSSNQPQHF. The CDR3, as DNA: TGTGCCAGCCAATTCGGGGGGAGTAGCAATCAGCCCCAGCATTTT.

V gene TRBV7-9 combines with J gene TRBJ1-1; 7 bases match TRBD1. The V gene's germline CDR1 is SEHNR and CDR2 FQNEAQ (reference sequence). Losses at the gene ends were 5 bases for V and 6 bases for J; bases not matched to a gene: 9. The CDR3 runs 14 residues. The CDR3 nucleotides are TGTGCCAGCAGCCTACGACGACAGGGTCCTGAAGCTTTCTTT. This gives the protein CASSLRRQGPEAFF.

The rearrangement joins TRBV18 to TRBJ1-3; 10 bases map to TRBD1. In germline, CDR1 is KGHSH, CDR2 LQKENI. Trimming removed 3 bases from V and 2 bases from J; junction bases left unmatched: 4. The CDR3 totals 16 residues. The CDR3 DNA is TGTGCCAGCTCACCCTTCGGGACAGGGGCTGGAAACACCATATATTTT. It codes for CASSPFGTGAGNTIYF.

The V call is TRBV2, the J call TRBJ2-5, with 7 bases matching TRBD1. Trimming cost V 6 bases and J 4 bases; bases outside gene matches: 5. Per the germline V gene, CDR1 is SNHLY and CDR2 is FYNNEI. The length of the CDR3 is 13 residues. CDR3 DNA: TGTGCCAGCAGGACAGGGATGGGAGAGACCCAGTACTTC. Its protein product is CASRTGMGETQYF.

This chain links TRBV5-1 with TRBJ2-2; TRBD1 matches at 10 bases. The CDR3 is 17 amino acids. Germline V lookup: CDR1 SGHRS, CDR2 YFSETQ. The V segment lost 4 bases and the J segment 5 bases; nucleotides outside the gene matches: 11. The CDR3 nucleotides read TGCGCCAGCAGCCCCGACGCCCGGGGACAGGGGACCGGGGAGCTGTTTTTT. It encodes CASSPDARGQGTGELFF.

The genes are TRBV4-1 and TRBJ1-1, with 9 bases aligning to TRBD1. J was trimmed by 6 bases and V by 4 bases; bases with no gene match: 9. The germline gives CDR1 MGHRA, CDR2 YSYEKL. The CDR3 extends over 15 amino acids. CDR3: CASSRARDRDSEAFF. The CDR3 nucleotides read TGCGCCAGCAGCCGCGCGCGGGACAGGGACTCTGAAGCTTTCTTT.

This clone was detected a few times. The chain uses TRBV30 and TRBJ1-2, with a weak D call TRBD1 (5 bases). Germline values: CDR1 GTSNPN, CDR2 SVGIG (reference sequence). Trimming shortened V by 0 bases and J by 8 bases, and 13 bases separated the two germline ends. The CDR3 sequence is 13 residues long. The CDR3 sequence is CAWSVSGTGGYTF. CDR3 DNA sequence: TGTGCCTGGAGTGTTTCCGGGACGGGAGGCTACACCTTC.

Turning to this clone: This same CDR3 is encoded by further DNA sequences in the sample. The chain couples TRBV5-1 to TRBJ1-2; D gene unclear. This CDR3 has 13 amino acids. Trimming stripped 0 bases from V and 1 base from J, with 4 bases between. In germline, CDR1 is SGHRS, CDR2 YFSETQ. This chain's CDR3 is CASSLGGNYGYTF. DNA for the CDR3: TGCGCCAGCAGCTTGGGGGGTAACTATGGCTACACCTTC.

V gene TRBV19 combines with J gene TRBJ1-2; 8 bases match TRBD1. Germline V gene data show CDR1 as LNHDA and CDR2 as SQIVND (reference sequence). V shed 6 bases and J 3 bases; nucleotides not matched to a gene: 9. The CDR3 has 15 amino acids. The CDR3 is CASSPPTGDYYGYTF. In DNA form, the CDR3 reads TGTGCCAGTAGCCCCCCGACAGGGGACTACTATGGCTACACCTTC.

The rearrangement uses TRBV19 and TRBJ1-2; D gene uncertain. CDR1 LNHDA and CDR2 SQIVND come from the germline V gene (reference sequence). The CDR3 is 13 amino acids. The V end was cut by 3 bases, the J end by 3 bases, with 8 bases between. As DNA, the CDR3 is TGTGCCAGTAGTATCGCTGGGGACTATGGCTACACCTTC. Residues: CASSIAGDYGYTF.

The chain links TRBV6-5 to TRBJ1-2; 7 bases are shared with TRBD1. In germline, CDR1 is MNHEY, CDR2 SVGAGI. This CDR3 is built from 14 residues. Trimming took 7 bases from V and 2 from J; bases not matched to a gene: 7. CDR3 nucleotide sequence: TGTGCCAGCATCAAACAGGGGTTAAACTATGGCTACACCTTC. The encoded protein is CASIKQGLNYGYTF.

The CDR3 loop reads CASSEALGGIRFF. The CDR3 region has the DNA TGTGCCAGCAGTGAAGCGCTAGGGGGGATTCGGTTCTTC. The chain carries TRBV6-1 and TRBJ2-1, with D perhaps given as TRBD1 or TRBD2 (6 bases each). This CDR3 contains 13 residues. Trimming took 0 bases from V and 15 from J, leaving 15 bases between them. Per the germline V gene, CDR1 is MNHNS and CDR2 is SASEGT.

This chain links TRBV28 with TRBJ1-4; weak D call: TRBD1 (6 bases). CDR1 is MDHEN and CDR2 is SYDVKM in the germline V gene. The CDR3 covers 13 residues. The ends were cut back, 8 bases at V and 7 bases at J, with 14 bases in the middle. CDR3 residues: CASLGQKPEKLFF. As DNA, the CDR3 is TGTGCCAGCCTAGGACAGAAGCCTGAAAAACTGTTTTTT.

The V and J genes are TRBV6-5 and TRBJ2-1; 8 nucleotides match TRBD2. V lost 7 bases to trimming and J lost 0 bases; unmatched junction nucleotides: 5. This CDR3 comprises 15 residues. CDR1 is MNHEY, CDR2 SVGAGI, per germline. CDR3 sequence (DNA): TGTGCCAGCATCTACGCGGGGGGCTCCTACAATGAGCAGTTCTTC. Protein sequence: CASIYAGGSYNEQFF.

The chain is built from TRBV18 and TRBJ1-5; D remains unclear. CDR3 size: 11 residues. Germline V gene lookup returns CDR1 KGHSH and CDR2 LQKENI. V was cut by 6 bases and J by 9 bases, with 9 bases left in between. The CDR3 DNA reads as TGTGCCAGCTCCCTCGATGGGCCCCAGCATTTT. It yields the protein CASSLDGPQHF.

The chain links TRBV5-1 to TRBJ2-1; 8 bases agree with TRBD1. The CDR3 loop spans 14 amino acids. The germline gives CDR1 SGHRS, CDR2 YFSETQ. V shed 4 bases, J shed 9 bases, and the junction held 9 bases outside the gene matches. In DNA form, the CDR3 reads TGCGCCAGCAGCCCGGGACAGGTTCCTGGTGAGCAGTTCTTC. Protein product: CASSPGQVPGEQFF.

This rearrangement joins TRBV27 to TRBJ2-7; D is ambiguous. The germline V gene encodes CDR1 MNHEY and CDR2 SMNVEV (reference sequence). V gave up 1 base and J gave up 6 bases, with 16 bases separating them. The CDR3 is 15 residues long. The CDR3 here is CASSLYPKGIFEQYF. The CDR3 DNA is TGTGCCAGCAGTTTATACCCTAAAGGGATCTTCGAGCAGTACTTC.

The chain links TRBV7-2 to TRBJ2-1; 10 bases fit TRBD2. Germline CDR1 and CDR2: SGHTA and FQGNSA. The J segment lost 5 bases and the V segment lost 1 base, leaving 2 bases of the junction unmatched. There are 15 residues in the CDR3. CDR3 region: CASSLVSGGNNEQFF. In DNA, the CDR3 is TGTGCCAGCAGCTTAGTTAGCGGGGGGAACAATGAGCAGTTCTTC.

The CDR3 nucleotides read TGTGCCAGCAAAAGATTGAATATGGACAGAGCTTTCTTT. Protein sequence: CASKRLNMDRAFF. The chain recombines TRBV25-1 with TRBJ1-1; TRBD1 is a possible D gene (6 bases). The germline V gene encodes CDR1 MGHDK and CDR2 SYGVNS. CDR3 length: 13 residues. Trimming shortened V by 7 bases and J by 10 bases, and 19 bases separated the two germline ends.

The rearrangement uses TRBV6-5 and TRBJ2-2, with D possibly matching TRBD1 (6 bases). V shed 2 bases and J shed 6 bases, with 10 bases lying between them. The CDR3 runs to 14 residues. Germline CDR1 and CDR2: MNHEY and SVGAGI. The CDR3 nucleotides read TGTGCCAGCAGTTACAACAGGGTTCCCGGGGAGCTGTTTTTT. This encodes CASSYNRVPGELFF.

This sequence joins TRBV7-9 and TRBJ2-6; either TRBD1 or TRBD2 may fit D (5 bases each). The V and J ends lost 7 bases and 4 bases respectively, with 14 bases between them. The CDR3 is 15 residues long. The germline gives CDR1 SEHNR, CDR2 FQNEAQ (reference sequence). CDR3 bases: TGTGCCAGCACCCCCGGGACGACCGGGGCCAACGTCCTGACTTTC. Protein product: CASTPGTTGANVLTF.

V is TRBV25-1 and J is TRBJ1-2; 8 bases match TRBD1. The CDR3 extends over 15 amino acids. V shed 5 bases and J 3 bases; nucleotides not matched to a gene: 8. The germline gives CDR1 MGHDK, CDR2 SYGVNS. CDR3 nucleotides: TGTGCCAGCAGTCCAGCCGGGACAGGAGACTATGGCTACACCTTC. This translates into CASSPAGTGDYGYTF.

This clone was counted once. The rearrangement joins TRBV7-9 to TRBJ2-2, with 10 bases identical to TRBD2. The junction had 5 bases not matched to a gene; V was cut back by 6 bases and J by 1 base. Germline V gene sequence: CDR1 SEHNR, CDR2 FQNEAQ (reference sequence). The CDR3 is made up of 16 amino acids. The CDR3 is CASSSRTSGNTGELFF. The CDR3 nucleotides are TGTGCCAGCAGTTCCAGGACTAGCGGGAACACCGGGGAGCTGTTTTTT. Full variable domain (missing parts from reference TRBV7-9 and TRBJ2-2): DTGVSQNPRHKITKRGQNVTFRCDPISEHNRLYWYRQTLGQGPEFLTYFQNEAQLEKSRLLSDRFSAERPKGSFSTLEIQRTEQGDSAMYLCASSSRTSGNTGELFFGEGSRLTVL.

The chain recombines TRBV21-1 with TRBJ1-2; the table's TRBD1 call for D was not verified on the DNA. TRBV21-1 is recorded as a pseudogene. This CDR3 is 14 amino acids long. Written as DNA, the CDR3 is TGTGCCAGCAGCCCCGATTGTGGGGGCGACGGCTACACCTTC. Translated: CASSPDCGGDGYTF.

In its sample, this clone was seen once. The chain recombines TRBV6-5 with TRBJ2-1, with TRBD2 matching 12 bases. The ends lost 6 bases at V and 5 bases at J; junction bases unmatched: 5. From germline, CDR1 is MNHEY and CDR2 SVGAGI. The CDR3 extends over 15 amino acids. The CDR3 is CASRRTSGKNNEQFF. CDR3 bases: TGTGCCAGCAGGAGGACTAGCGGGAAAAACAATGAGCAGTTCTTC.

This clone was seen a single time. In DNA, the CDR3 is TGTGCCAGCAGTCTTCTGGGACTAGATGTCAATGAGCAGTTCTTC. Its protein is CASSLLGLDVNEQFF. The rearrangement links TRBV6-5 to TRBJ2-1; 8 nucleotides agree with TRBD2. The junction had 9 bases not matched to a gene; V was cut back by 5 bases and J by 6 bases. The CDR3 spans 15 residues. CDR1 and CDR2 from the germline V gene are MNHEY and SVGAGI.

The gene calls are TRBV10-3 and TRBJ2-3, with TRBD1 matching over 8 bases. The CDR3 spans 13 residues. V was pared by 6 bases and J by 6 bases, with 5 bases of the junction left unmatched. Germline CDR1 is ENHRY and CDR2 is SYGVKD. The CDR3 reads CAISPTGDDTQYF. CDR3 in DNA: TGTGCCATCAGCCCGACAGGGGATGATACGCAGTATTTT.

The rearrangement joins TRBV18 to TRBJ2-1; D unresolved. The V end lost 0 bases, the J end lost 7 bases, and 7 bases lay between the germline ends. Per the germline V gene, CDR1 is KGHSH and CDR2 is LQKENI. This CDR3 has 13 amino acids. DNA of the CDR3: TGTGCCAGCTCACCACCGAATACTAATGAGCAGTTCTTC. Encoded protein: CASSPPNTNEQFF. Variable domain in full (rest from reference TRBV18 and TRBJ2-1): NAGVMQNPRHLVRRRGQEARLRCSPMKGHSHVYWYRQLPEEGLKFMVYLQKENIIDESGMPKERFSAEFPKEGPSILRIQQVVRGDSAAYFCASSPPNTNEQFFGPGTRLTVL.

The chain uses TRBV6-5 and TRBJ2-1; 7 nucleotides match TRBD1. The length of the CDR3 is 13 residues. CDR1 is MNHEY, CDR2 SVGAGI, per germline. Trimming at V came to 10 bases and at J to 4 bases, leaving 7 bases not matched to a gene. The CDR3 DNA follows: TGTGCCACCTACCGGGACAGATACAATGAGCAGTTCTTC. This sequence encodes CATYRDRYNEQFF.

The chain is built from TRBV30 and TRBJ1-1, with D unresolved. Trimming stripped 0 bases from V and 9 bases from J, with 11 bases between. This CDR3 contains 12 residues. Germline assignment: CDR1 GTSNPN and CDR2 SVGIG (reference sequence). DNA for the CDR3: TGTGCCTGGAGTGTACTTTGGGATAAAGCTTTCTTT. Protein product: CAWSVLWDKAFF.

V gene TRBV4-1 combines with J gene TRBJ2-3; a possible D gene is TRBD2 (5 bases). V lost 0 bases to trimming and J lost 4 bases, with 20 bases between them. The germline V gene encodes CDR1 MGHRA and CDR2 YSYEKL. The CDR3 sequence is 18 residues long. The CDR3 spells CASSQESGWHPQPDTQYF. The DNA for the CDR3 is TGCGCCAGCAGCCAAGAATCGGGATGGCATCCCCAACCAGATACGCAGTATTTT.

The chain joins TRBV18 to TRBJ1-3; 8 nucleotides agree with TRBD1. Looked up from germline, CDR1 is KGHSH and CDR2 is LQKENI. The CDR3 consists of 14 residues. V shed 6 bases and J 4 bases; nucleotides not matched to a gene: 5. The CDR3 sequence: CASSLDRGGNTIYF. The CDR3 DNA reads as TGTGCCAGCTCTCTCGACAGGGGAGGAAACACCATATATTTT.